This is a list of T cell receptor beta chains from one sample in a study of cytomegalovirus exposure and HLA in healthy donors. The method was immunoSEQ multiplex PCR; TCRdb's version includes in-frame clones alone and lacks a portion of them. The sample has 130,000 to 150,000 clones, about 80% seen once; the top ten hold around 3.2%. The sequenced sample consisted of PBMCs. The receptors originated from a female donor in good health and CMV-seronegative. CDR3s include the opening cysteine and the closing phenylalanine or tryptophan. The D gene is left open where the match is weak. Some rows mark clone size as missing; the rest say once, few, many or name a class of expanded clone.

D gene | clone size | J gene | V gene | CDR3 protein | CDR3 DNA
TRBD1 | NA | TRBJ2-1 | TRBV11-2 | CASSLLGQALNSYNEQFF | TGTGCCAGCAGCCTCCTAGGACAGGCCCTCAACTCCTACAATGAGCAGTTCTTC
NA | NA | TRBJ1-5 | TRBV27 | CASSPNRVNQPQHF | TGTGCCAGCAGTCCCAACAGGGTCAATCAGCCCCAGCATTTT
NA | NA | TRBJ1-4 | TRBV28 | CASSLRGEGDEKLFF | TGTGCCAGCAGTTTAAGAGGGGAGGGTGATGAAAAACTGTTTTTT
NA | few | TRBJ1-6 | TRBV27 | CASSLSGGLSNSPLHF | TGTGCCAGCAGTTTAAGTGGGGGACTGAGTAATTCACCCCTCCACTTT
TRBD1 | NA | TRBJ1-2 | TRBV18 | CASSPGQEMYGYTF | TGTGCCAGCTCCCCGGGACAGGAGATGTATGGCTACACCTTC
TRBD2 | NA | TRBJ2-5 | TRBV28 | CASSSRLAEETQYF | TGTGCCAGCAGCAGTCGACTAGCGGAAGAGACCCAGTACTTC
TRBD1 | NA | TRBJ1-1 | TRBV10-3 | CAIRAGGQMGEAFF | TGTGCCATCAGGGCAGGGGGTCAGATGGGTGAAGCTTTCTTT
NA | few | TRBJ2-7 | TRBV18 | CASSLSRGGSYEQYF | TGTGCCAGCTCACTCTCCCGGGGAGGCTCCTACGAGCAGTACTTC
TRBD2 | NA | TRBJ2-5 | TRBV6-5 | CASSTSSGRTETQYF | TGTGCCAGCAGTACCTCGAGCGGGAGAACGGAGACCCAGTACTTC
TRBD2 | NA | TRBJ2-1 | TRBV7-6 | CASSLGLAGINEQFF | TGTGCCAGCAGCTTAGGACTAGCGGGCATCAATGAGCAGTTCTTC
NA | NA | TRBJ2-5 | TRBV7-8 | CASSQQLSIPLETQYF | TGTGCCAGCAGCCAACAGCTATCTATCCCCTTGGAGACCCAGTACTTC
TRBD2 | NA | TRBJ2-1 | TRBV28 | CASIGAGGSNEQFF | TGTGCCAGCATTGGGGCGGGAGGGAGCAATGAGCAGTTCTTC
TRBD1 | NA | TRBJ2-3 | TRBV7-9 | CASSPRTGARDTQYF | TGTGCCAGCAGCCCTCGGACAGGGGCTAGAGATACGCAGTATTTT
TRBD1 | NA | TRBJ1-5 | TRBV28 | CASRTGTGFNQPQHF | TGTGCCAGCAGGACCGGGACAGGTTTTAATCAGCCCCAGCATTTT